This T cell receptor beta chain was obtained from a study of OX40 agonist ivuxolimab in advanced cancers. Study-level information: Prior anti-PD-1, anti-PD-L1 or anti-CTLA-4 therapy was allowed; 40% had some.

Study-level results: Compared with CD4+, CD8+ T cells on average had more expanded clones.

CDR1 and CDR2 (germline): WNHNN, SYGVQD (reference sequence). V was cut by 5 bases and J by 2 bases, with 9 bases left in between. The CDR3 extends over 13 amino acids. A note on this clone: Its antigen remains unknown.

Profiled with immunoSEQ multiplex PCR; TCRdb holds only in-frame clones, not every one. Of about 94,000 clones in the sample, roughly 84% were seen once. This clonotype was obtained from an adult with an advanced solid tumor such as melanoma, head and neck, liver or kidney cancer. Sequences were derived from CD4+ or CD8+ T cells sorted from blood, sampled in a trial of the OX40 agonist ivuxolimab. J is TRBJ2-5 and V is TRBV10-1; D may be TRBD1 (6 bases). CDR3 coding DNA: TGCGCCAGCAGTTTTGGACAGCAAGAGACCCAGTACTTC. It translates to CASSFGQQETQYF.